The 29 T cell receptor beta chains below all came from one sample that was sequenced in a study of tumor-infiltrating lymphocytes in oesophageal squamous cell carcinoma. Via MiXCR, TCRdb re-called the PCR reads, giving one row per CDR3 protein. The data contain over 10,000 distinct CDR3 sequences, roughly 54% of them singletons. The specimen was esophageal tumor tissue. The receptors were sampled from a male donor with esophageal squamous cell carcinoma.

The CDR3 loop reads CASSDVGSGIIETQYF. CDR3 nucleotides: TGTGCCAGCAGCGACGTCGGTAGCGGAATCATTGAGACCCAGTACTTC. The rearrangement uses TRBV11-2 and TRBJ2-3, with D possibly TRBD2 on 6 matching bases. The J call could be wrong; TRBJ2-5 is a better fit for the DNA end. CDR1 is SGHAT and CDR2 is FQNNGV in the germline V gene. The CDR3 sequence is 16 residues long.

In this sample, this clonotype turned up a few times. J is TRBJ2-7 and V is TRBV27; the D gene is possibly TRBD2 (6 bases). Germline V lookup: CDR1 MNHEY, CDR2 SMNVEV (reference sequence). The CDR3 totals 15 residues. V shed 1 base and J shed 6 bases, with 16 bases lying between them. The CDR3 sequence: CASSLWASARLEQYF. CDR3 sequence (DNA): TGTGCCAGCAGTTTATGGGCTAGCGCAAGGCTCGAGCAGTACTTC.

V usage is TRBV19 and J usage is TRBJ2-3; 12 bases fit TRBD2. Germline loops: CDR1 LNHDA, CDR2 SQIVND (reference sequence). The CDR3 extends over 18 amino acids. The V segment lost 1 base and the J segment 1 base; nucleotides outside the gene matches: 6. The CDR3 nucleotides read TGTGCCAGTAGTATAGCACTAGCGGGAGGAAAGGGCACAGATACGCAGTATTTT. Its protein product is CASSIALAGGKGTDTQYF.

The rearrangement joins TRBV6-8 to TRBJ2-5, with 13 bases aligning to TRBD2. The trim removed 7 bases at V and 5 bases at J, leaving 16 bases unmatched. The CDR3 runs 18 residues. Germline assignment: CDR1 MNHGY and CDR2 SAAAGT. This CDR3 reads CASTLLFRTSGGLETQYF. The CDR3 bases are TGTGCCAGCACTCTCCTCTTCCGGACTAGCGGGGGTCTGGAGACCCAGTACTTC.

By sample fraction, this clonotype is medium-sized (0.01 to 0.1%). J is TRBJ2-1 and V is TRBV5-5; 10 positions match TRBD1. This CDR3 has 12 amino acids. The V segment lost 4 bases and the J segment 8 bases; nucleotides outside the gene matches: 0. The germline V gene encodes CDR1 SGHKS and CDR2 YYEKEE (reference sequence). CDR3 in DNA: TGTGCCAGCAGCGGGACAGGGGATGAGCAGTTCTTC. Encoded protein: CASSGTGDEQFF.

The chain carries TRBV5-1 and TRBJ1-3; the D is unclear. The CDR3 is 14 residues long. V dropped 0 bases and J dropped 2 bases, with 6 bases sitting between them. The germline V gene has CDR1 SGHRS and CDR2 YFSETQ. The CDR3 DNA is TGCGCCAGCAGCTTGGCTGGGCCTGGAAACACCATATATTTT. Translation gives CASSLAGPGNTIYF.

J is TRBJ2-3 and V is TRBV7-8, with D possibly matching TRBD1 (6 bases). The J call may be wrong; the DNA end is better matched by TRBJ2-2. Germline V lookup: CDR1 SGHVS, CDR2 FQNEAQ. The CDR3 is 15 residues long. CDR3: CASSSRGMGTGELFF. As DNA, the CDR3 is TGTGCCAGCAGCTCCAGGGGTATGGGCACCGGGGAGCTGTTTTTT.

This sequence joins TRBV7-9 and TRBJ2-2, with 9 nucleotides matching TRBD2. CDR3 length: 16 amino acids. Looked up from germline, CDR1 is SEHNR and CDR2 is FQNEAQ (reference sequence). V trimming: 5 bases; J trimming: 4 bases; junction bases outside the gene matches: 8. Here the CDR3 DNA reads TGTGCCAGCAGCGTTGAAGCGGGGGGAGCCACCGGGGAGCTGTTTTTT. Protein sequence: CASSVEAGGATGELFF.

Comments on this clonotype: One end of the junction is discordant with germline, which a read error may explain. The chain couples TRBV7-3 to TRBJ2-5; the match to TRBD2 covers 10 bases. This CDR3 comprises 15 residues. Germline lookup yields CDR1 SGHTA and CDR2 FQGTGA. DNA for the CDR3: TGTGCCAGCGGCTTAATGGCTAGCGGGAGAGAGACCCAGTACTTC. This sequence encodes CASGLMASGRETQYF.

The chain recombines TRBV12-3 or TRBV12-4 with TRBJ2-5; D not certain. The CDR3 has 14 residues. The V gene lost 1 base and the J gene lost 5 bases, with 11 bases spanning the gap. The CDR3 here is CASSLVVASETQYF. The CDR3 nucleotides are TGTGCCAGCAGTTTAGTGGTAGCCTCCGAGACCCAGTACTTC.

This clonotype occurred once. The chain recombines TRBV12-3 or TRBV12-4 with TRBJ2-6, with 10 bases that match TRBD1. The J call is doubtful: the DNA matches TRBJ2-1 better. There are 14 residues in the CDR3. In nucleotides, the CDR3 is TGTGCCAGCAGTCGCGGGACAGGGGACAATGAGCAGTTCTTC. Amino acids: CASSRGTGDNEQFF.

The chain uses TRBV7-9 and TRBJ2-3; either TRBD1 or TRBD2 may fit D (5 bases each). The J call may be wrong; the DNA end is better matched by TRBJ2-1. The CDR3 is made up of 14 amino acids. Germline values: CDR1 SEHNR, CDR2 FQNEAQ (reference sequence). CDR3 sequence reads: CASSFGGSYNEQFF. The CDR3 DNA is TGTGCCAGCAGCTTTGGGGGCTCCTACAATGAGCAGTTCTTC.

This clonotype was detected once. The CDR3 nucleotides are TGTGCCAGCAGCCTCAGAACAGGGCCTTGGGACACTGAAGCTTTCTTT. Translating gives CASSLRTGPWDTEAFF. The chain links TRBV7-2 to TRBJ1-1; tentative D call: TRBD1 (6 bases). The germline CDR1 and CDR2 sequences are SGHTA and FQGNSA. V lost 5 bases, J lost 3 bases, and 19 bases lay in between. The CDR3 length is 16 residues.

V is TRBV2 and J is TRBJ2-4; 10 bases fit TRBD2. In germline, CDR1 is SNHLY, CDR2 FYNNEI. V lost 6 bases to trimming and J lost 13 bases; unmatched junction nucleotides: 18. The CDR3 covers 16 residues. The CDR3 sequence is CASSPRTSGPWDTQYF. CDR3 in DNA: TGTGCCAGCAGCCCACGGACTAGCGGACCATGGGATACGCAGTACTTC.

This clonotype occurred many times. The chain carries TRBV7-3 and TRBJ2-1, with a weak D call TRBD2 (6 bases). Trimming took off 4 bases at V and 5 bases at J, with 15 bases between the two ends. This CDR3 region has 15 residues. The germline CDR1 and CDR2 sequences are SGHTA and FQGTGA. CDR3 sequence reads: CASSSGRDLHNEQFF. Here the CDR3 DNA reads TGTGCCAGCAGCTCCGGGCGGGACCTACACAATGAGCAGTTCTTC.

The gene calls are TRBV7-2 and TRBJ2-4; 12 bases align to TRBD2. The J call may not be correct, given that the DNA end is closer to TRBJ2-1. The CDR3 totals 15 residues. The germline V gene has CDR1 SGHTA and CDR2 FQGNSA. The CDR3 DNA follows: TGTGCCAGCAGCCGGACTAGCGGGGAGAGTAATGAGCAGTTCTTC. As protein: CASSRTSGESNEQFF.

The CDR3 sequence is CASSATTLETQYF. The CDR3 DNA sequence: TGTGCCAGCAGCGCAACTACGCTAGAGACCCAGTACTTC. The rearrangement joins TRBV7-3 to TRBJ2-7; D is undetermined. The DNA end is a closer match to TRBJ2-5, so the J assignment may be wrong. Per germline, CDR1 SGHTA and CDR2 FQGTGA. The CDR3 runs 13 residues.

The gene calls are TRBV12-3 or TRBV12-4 and TRBJ2-1; 12 positions agree with TRBD2. The CDR3 loop spans 15 amino acids. The V gene end was trimmed by 4 bases and the J gene end by 7 bases; junction bases not matched to a gene: 5. The CDR3 sequence: CASSSLTSGRNEQFF. Here the CDR3 DNA reads TGTGCCAGCAGTTCCCTGACTAGCGGGAGAAATGAGCAGTTCTTC.

The chain employs TRBV14 and TRBJ2-6; D gene uncertain. TRBJ2-1 matches the DNA end more closely, so the J call is doubtful. The CDR3 runs to 12 residues. The germline CDR1 and CDR2 sequences are SGHDN and FVKESK. CDR3 region: CASSQQNNEQFF. The CDR3 nucleotides read TGTGCCAGCAGCCAACAGAACAATGAGCAGTTCTTC.

This clonotype appeared a few times. This chain joins TRBV7-6 and TRBJ2-5, with TRBD2 identical over 10 bases. The end of the DNA aligns better with TRBJ2-1, so the J call may be wrong. The CDR3 is 16 residues long. Germline V gives CDR1 SGHVS, CDR2 FNYEAQ. The CDR3 spells CASSLSSGSSHNEQFF. In nucleotides, the CDR3 is TGTGCCAGCAGCTTATCTAGCGGGAGTTCCCACAATGAGCAGTTCTTC.

This clonotype has just one count. This chain links TRBV6-2 or TRBV6-3 with TRBJ2-3; 7 nucleotides agree with TRBD1. The CDR3 is 17 residues long. CDR1 is MNHEY and CDR2 is SVGEGT in the germline V gene. Unmatched junction bases numbered 12, after V lost 2 bases and J lost 4 bases. Written as DNA, the CDR3 is TGTGCCAGCAGTTACGGGTTCGTACAGGGGCATTCAGATACGCAGTATTTT. This translates into CASSYGFVQGHSDTQYF.

This clonotype was picked up one time. CDR3 residues: CASSIGGTSGQETQYF. The CDR3 nucleotides read TGTGCCAGCAGCATCGGAGGGACTAGCGGACAAGAGACCCAGTACTTC. The chain is built from TRBV7-2 and TRBJ2-7; TRBD2 matches at 11 bases. The DNA end is more similar to TRBJ2-5, so the J call may be wrong. This CDR3 has 16 amino acids. The V gene's germline CDR1 is SGHTA and CDR2 FQGNSA.

The chain joins TRBV11-3 to TRBJ2-3, with a weak D call TRBD1 (6 bases). Germline V gene data show CDR1 as SGHNT and CDR2 as YENEEA. The CDR3 sequence is 15 residues long. V gave up 5 bases and J gave up 3 bases, with 15 bases separating them. CDR3 sequence reads: CASSMGAGETDTQYF. The CDR3 DNA is TGTGCCAGCAGCATGGGGGCAGGGGAGACAGATACGCAGTATTTT.

In its sample, this clonotype is medium-sized (0.01 to 0.1%). This sequence joins TRBV6-1 and TRBJ2-7, with 9 bases fitting TRBD1. V lost 8 bases and J lost 5; bases outside the gene matches: 4. The germline gives CDR1 MNHNS, CDR2 SASEGT. The length of the CDR3 is 12 residues. The CDR3: CASGDRVNEQYF. CDR3 bases: TGTGCCAGCGGGGACAGGGTGAACGAGCAGTACTTC.

In this sample, this clonotype turned up many times. Compared with germline, one end of the junction differs, possibly owing to a read error. The DNA for the CDR3 is TGTGCCAGTAGCATAGCGGGGGACACAGATACGCAGTATTTT. Translating it yields CASSIAGDTDTQYF. The chain employs TRBV19 and TRBJ2-3, with 9 bases lining up with TRBD2. This CDR3 has 14 residues. CDR1 and CDR2 from the germline V gene are LNHDA and SQIVND (reference sequence).

This chain joins TRBV18 and TRBJ2-7, with D perhaps assigned TRBD1 or TRBD2 (5 bases each). This CDR3 has 14 residues. From germline, CDR1 is KGHSH and CDR2 LQKENI. V lost 6 bases and J lost 2, with 14 bases in between. CDR3 in DNA: TGTGCCAGCTCCCCGCCCGGGGCTACCTACGAGCAGTACTTC. Amino acids: CASSPPGATYEQYF.

This clonotype was detected a few times. The germline gene is not matched at one end of the junction; a read error may be the cause. V and J are TRBV7-7 and TRBJ2-5; possibly TRBD2 for D (5 bases). The CDR3 is 14 amino acids. Per germline, CDR1 SSHAT and CDR2 FNYEAQ (reference sequence). The CDR3 nucleotides read TGTGCTAGCAGCTCTACGGGGTATCAAGAGACCCAGTACTTC. Residues: CASSSTGYQETQYF.

A word on this clonotype: One end of the junction varies from germline; a read error may be responsible. The rearrangement joins TRBV7-8 to TRBJ2-1; 10 positions match TRBD1. Germline loops: CDR1 SGHVS, CDR2 FQNEAQ. CDR3 size: 15 residues. The CDR3 reads CASSPRQGAGSPLHF. For the CDR3, the DNA is TGTGCCAGCAGCCCCCGACAGGGGGCCGGTTCACCCCTCCACTTC. The whole variable domain, filled in from reference TRBV7-8 and TRBJ2-1, reads GAGVSQSPRYKVAKRGQDVALRCDPISGHVSLFWYQQALGQGPEFLTYFQNEAQLDKSGLPSDRFFAERPEGSVSTLKIQRTQQEDSAVYLCASSPRQGAGSPLHFGPGTRLTVL.

This clonotype was seen once. CDR3 loop: CASRNRGLLVNEQFF. CDR3 nucleotide sequence: TGTGCCAGCAGAAACAGGGGTTTGCTAGTCAATGAGCAGTTCTTC. The rearrangement uses TRBV27 and TRBJ2-1, with TRBD1 identical over 7 bases. The germline gives CDR1 MNHEY, CDR2 SMNVEV (reference sequence). Trimming at V came to 6 bases and at J to 6 bases, leaving 11 bases not matched to a gene. CDR3 length: 15 residues.